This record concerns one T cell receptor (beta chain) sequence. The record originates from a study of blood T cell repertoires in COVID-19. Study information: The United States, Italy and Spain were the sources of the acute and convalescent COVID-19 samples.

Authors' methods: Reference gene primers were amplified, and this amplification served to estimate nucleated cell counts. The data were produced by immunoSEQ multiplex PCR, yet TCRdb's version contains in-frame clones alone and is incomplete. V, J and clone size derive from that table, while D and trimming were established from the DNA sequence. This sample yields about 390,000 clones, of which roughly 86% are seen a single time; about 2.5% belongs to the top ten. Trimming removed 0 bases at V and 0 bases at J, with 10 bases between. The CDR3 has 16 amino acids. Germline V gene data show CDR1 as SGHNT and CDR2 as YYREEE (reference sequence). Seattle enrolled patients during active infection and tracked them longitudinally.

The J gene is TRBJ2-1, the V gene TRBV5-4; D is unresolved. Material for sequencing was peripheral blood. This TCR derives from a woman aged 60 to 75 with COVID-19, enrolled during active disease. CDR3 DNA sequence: TGTGCCAGCAGCTTGGCCGGTCCCCCCTCCTACAATGAGCAGTTCTTC. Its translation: CASSLAGPPSYNEQFF.